This TCR beta chain was sequenced during a study of shared clonotypes between healthy human individuals. Details on this clone: The same CDR3 arises from other DNA sequences in this sample as well.

This CDR3 is built from 13 residues. CDR1 is GTSNPN and CDR2 is SVGIG in the germline V gene (reference sequence). V was cut by 2 bases and J by 4 bases, with 9 bases left in between. The repertoire was sequenced with immunoSEQ multiplex PCR; TCRdb's copy has only in-frame clones and lacks some. The sample yields about 2 million clones, 85% to 95% seen once. Sequencing was carried out using naive CD4+ T cells sorted from blood. Subset denoted: CD45RA+ positively selected. The V and J genes are TRBV30 and TRBJ1-5; D uncertain. This TCR came from a man aged 18-30 years in good health. CDR3 DNA: TGTGCCTGGAGTAAGGGCAGTAATCAGCCCCAGCATTTT. Translated, it gives CAWSKGSNQPQHF.